Listed here are 30 T cell receptor beta chains from one sample, sequenced in a study of blood T cell repertoires in COVID-19. TCRdb's table, derived via immunoSEQ multiplex PCR, lists solely in-frame clones and lacks some. Altogether 120,000 to 150,000 clones are present, about 87% being singletons, with the ten largest covering roughly a tenth. Specimen: peripheral blood. Receptor source: a man aged 55 to 69 with active or convalescent COVID-19.

The CDR3 protein is CASRLTSGRLDTQYF. The CDR3 bases are TGTGCCAGCAGACTGACTAGCGGCCGACTTGATACGCAGTATTTT. V gene TRBV2 combines with J gene TRBJ2-3; 9 nucleotides match TRBD2. CDR1 SNHLY and CDR2 FYNNEI come from the germline V gene. CDR3 size: 15 residues. Trimming at V came to 6 bases and at J to 6 bases, leaving 10 bases not matched to a gene.

The rearrangement links TRBV20-1 to TRBJ2-1, with D possibly TRBD1 on 5 matching bases. CDR3 size: 18 residues. Germline V CDR1 and CDR2: DFQATT, SNEGSKA (reference sequence). Trimming cost V 3 bases and J 8 bases, with 29 bases left between them. The CDR3 bases are TGCAGTGCTAGTCGCGACACCAGGGTAAAAGAATTTATGGATGAGCAGTTCTTC. This encodes CSASRDTRVKEFMDEQFF.

This clone occurred once. The CDR3 is CASSVVARAQLDTQYF. CDR3 nucleotides: TGTGCCAGCAGCGTAGTGGCCAGGGCACAATTAGATACGCAGTATTTT. The chain carries TRBV9 and TRBJ2-3; tentative D call: TRBD1 (5 bases). The germline gives CDR1 SGDLS, CDR2 YYNGEE. The CDR3 spans 16 residues. Trimming removed 0 bases from V and 5 bases from J, with 16 bases in between.

The CDR3: CASSTGLFNQPQHF. CDR3 nucleotides: TGTGCCAGTAGTACGGGACTTTTCAATCAGCCCCAGCATTTT. The genes are TRBV19 and TRBJ1-5; possible D gene TRBD1, 5 bases. Germline CDR1 and CDR2: LNHDA and SQIVND (reference sequence). The CDR3 extends over 14 amino acids. Trimming took off 4 bases at V and 3 bases at J, with 10 bases between the two ends.

The rearrangement joins TRBV28 to TRBJ1-3; a possible D gene is TRBD1 (6 bases). Germline CDR1 and CDR2: MDHEN and SYDVKM. Trimming took off 5 bases at V and 0 bases at J, with 14 bases between the two ends. The CDR3 runs 16 residues. DNA for the CDR3: TGTGCCAGCAGTACTCCGGACAGCTCCTCTGGAAACACCATATATTTT. Translation: CASSTPDSSSGNTIYF.

CDR3 sequence (DNA): TGTGCCAGCAGCACATACAGGGGTTCACAAAACATTCAGTACTTC. Translating it yields CASSTYRGSQNIQYF. The rearrangement uses TRBV7-9 and TRBJ2-4; 7 nucleotides line up with TRBD1. In germline, CDR1 is SEHNR, CDR2 FQNEAQ (reference sequence). The CDR3 runs 15 residues. Germline trimming cut 5 bases from V and 5 bases from J; bases unmatched to any gene: 9. Filled out from reference TRBV7-9 and TRBJ2-4, the complete variable domain reads DTGVSQNPRHKITKRGQNVTFRCDPISEHNRLYWYRQTLGQGPEFLTYFQNEAQLEKSRLLSDRFSAERPKGSFSTLEIQRTEQGDSAMYLCASSTYRGSQNIQYFGAGTRLSVL.

The chain employs TRBV11-2 and TRBJ2-5; 11 nucleotides line up with TRBD2. This CDR3 region has 16 residues. Germline CDR1 SGHAT, CDR2 FQNNGV. Trimming took 5 bases from V and 0 from J; bases not matched to a gene: 5. CDR3 DNA: TGTGCCAGCAGCACCCGGACTAGCGGGCACCAAGAGACCCAGTACTTC. Residues: CASSTRTSGHQETQYF.

This chain connects TRBV19 to TRBJ1-1, with 9 bases lining up with TRBD1. Trimming cost V 6 bases and J 5 bases; bases outside gene matches: 10. CDR1 and CDR2 (germline): LNHDA, SQIVND (reference sequence). The CDR3 consists of 15 residues. CDR3 region: CASRRQGGLGTEAFF. The CDR3 DNA sequence: TGTGCCAGTAGGCGACAGGGGGGGCTCGGGACTGAAGCTTTCTTT. Full variable domain (outside the CDR3, taken from reference TRBV19 and TRBJ1-1): DGGITQSPKYLFRKEGQNVTLSCEQNLNHDAMYWYRQDPGQGLRLIYYSQIVNDFQKGDIAEGYSVSREKKESFPLTVTSAQKNPTAFYLCASRRQGGLGTEAFFGQGTRLTVV.

CDR3 protein: CASMVGSPTDTQYF. The CDR3 nucleotides read TGCGCCAGCATGGTGGGCTCCCCCACAGATACGCAGTATTTT. V gene TRBV5-1 combines with J gene TRBJ2-3; D gene uncertain. The CDR3 covers 14 residues. From germline, CDR1 is SGHRS and CDR2 YFSETQ. V was pared by 6 bases and J by 2 bases, with 13 bases between. Variable domain in full (rest from reference TRBV5-1 and TRBJ2-3): KAGVTQTPRYLIKTRGQQVTLSCSPISGHRSVSWYQQTPGQGLQFLFEYFSETQRNKGNFPGRFSGRQFSNSRSEMNVSTLELGDSALYLCASMVGSPTDTQYFGPGTRLTVL.

V usage is TRBV28 and J usage is TRBJ1-1; D may be TRBD1 (6 bases). The V gene's germline CDR1 is MDHEN and CDR2 SYDVKM. The V and J ends lost 8 bases and 1 base respectively, with 14 bases between them. This CDR3 region has 14 residues. The CDR3 is CASEGGGANTEAFF. The CDR3 nucleotides read TGTGCCAGCGAGGGGGGGGGCGCGAACACTGAAGCTTTCTTT.

As to this clone: This CDR3 is also generated by other DNA sequences in the sample. J is TRBJ1-1 and V is TRBV18, with a tentative D call TRBD1 (5 bases). The length of the CDR3 is 13 residues. Trimming pared 3 bases from V and 1 base from J, leaving 6 bases between. CDR1 is KGHSH, CDR2 LQKENI, per germline. Here the CDR3 DNA reads TGTGCCAGCTCACCCGGACAGAACACTGAAGCTTTCTTT. This sequence encodes CASSPGQNTEAFF. Based on the CDR3 plus reference TRBV18 and TRBJ1-1, the full variable domain is NAGVMQNPRHLVRRRGQEARLRCSPMKGHSHVYWYRQLPEEGLKFMVYLQKENIIDESGMPKERFSAEFPKEGPSILRIQQVVRGDSAAYFCASSPGQNTEAFFGQGTRLTVV.

This clone was found once. J is TRBJ1-5 and V is TRBV5-1; no firm D call. The CDR3 has 15 amino acids. Germline V gives CDR1 SGHRS, CDR2 YFSETQ. The V gene lost 0 bases and the J gene lost 6 bases, with 13 bases spanning the gap. CDR3 loop: CASSLAAGDTQPQHF. DNA for the CDR3: TGCGCCAGCAGCTTGGCGGCAGGTGATACTCAGCCCCAGCATTTT.

The chain links TRBV5-6 to TRBJ1-5; D is perhaps TRBD1 (5 bases). V shed 5 bases and J shed 4 bases, with 10 bases lying between them. The germline gives CDR1 SGHDT, CDR2 YYEEEE. The CDR3 totals 13 residues. DNA for the CDR3: TGTGCCAGCAGTCGACAGATAAATCAGCCCCAGCATTTT. It is translated as CASSRQINQPQHF.

The chain recombines TRBV7-9 with TRBJ2-2; D might be TRBD2 (6 bases). Germline assignment: CDR1 SEHNR and CDR2 FQNEAQ (reference sequence). The V end lost 2 bases, the J end lost 7 bases, and 8 bases lay between the germline ends. The CDR3 runs 13 residues. Here the CDR3 reads CASSLRRDGELFF. For the CDR3, the DNA is TGTGCCAGCAGCTTAAGGCGGGACGGGGAGCTGTTTTTT.

The rearrangement joins TRBV24-1 to TRBJ2-2; 10 bases agree with TRBD1. There are 16 residues in the CDR3. In germline, CDR1 is KGHDR, CDR2 SFDVKD. Germline trimming cut 5 bases from V and 5 bases from J; bases unmatched to any gene: 7. CDR3 protein: CATSGTGQGTTGELFF. The CDR3 bases are TGTGCCACCAGTGGGACGGGACAGGGGACGACCGGGGAGCTGTTTTTT.

The V gene is TRBV10-3, the J gene TRBJ1-1; D is uncertain. The CDR3 covers 13 residues. With 10 bases removed from V and 0 bases from J, the gap between germline ends came to 12 bases. Germline V gene sequence: CDR1 ENHRY, CDR2 SYGVKD. The CDR3 DNA follows: TGTGCCACCGAACGATCAGTGAACACTGAAGCTTTCTTT. Its translation is CATERSVNTEAFF.

The V and J genes are TRBV10-3 and TRBJ2-7, with 10 bases fitting TRBD2. With 4 bases clipped from V and 2 bases from J, the junction kept 2 bases outside the gene matches. This CDR3 region has 14 residues. Germline V gene lookup returns CDR1 ENHRY and CDR2 SYGVKD. CDR3 nucleotides: TGTGCCATCAGTGGAGCGGGAGGGACCTACGAGCAGTACTTC. This codes for CAISGAGGTYEQYF.

The genes are TRBV3-1 (or the pseudogene TRBV3-2) and TRBJ2-7; D unclear. Trimming pared 4 bases from V and 3 bases from J, leaving 7 bases between. CDR3 size: 12 residues. Germline V lookup: CDR1 LGHDT, CDR2 YNNKEL (reference sequence). The CDR3 loop is CASSLSFYEQYF. Here the CDR3 DNA reads TGTGCCAGCAGCCTTTCCTTCTACGAGCAGTACTTC.

This clone is a singleton in its sample. The chain recombines TRBV7-9 with TRBJ1-2; TRBD1 aligns across 7 bases. The germline V gene encodes CDR1 SEHNR and CDR2 FQNEAQ (reference sequence). Trimming at V came to 7 bases and at J to 8 bases, leaving 13 bases not matched to a gene. CDR3 size: 14 residues. The CDR3 bases are TGTGCCAGCACCCGGGGTGAGGGGGCGAAAGGCTACACCTTC. Amino acids: CASTRGEGAKGYTF.

The chain carries TRBV9 and TRBJ2-1; 7 nucleotides line up with TRBD2. This CDR3 comprises 15 residues. CDR1 is SGDLS, CDR2 YYNGEE, per germline. V lost 3 bases, J lost 2 bases, and 5 bases stayed unmatched. The CDR3 sequence is CASSATSATYNEQFF. The CDR3 DNA follows: TGTGCCAGCAGCGCCACTAGCGCCACCTACAATGAGCAGTTCTTC.

The J gene is TRBJ2-3, the V gene TRBV19, with 8 bases identical to TRBD1. Germline V gives CDR1 LNHDA, CDR2 SQIVND (reference sequence). Germline trimming cut 8 bases from V and 0 bases from J; bases unmatched to any gene: 7. This CDR3 comprises 15 residues. CDR3 DNA: TGTGCCAGTCACCGGGACAGGTCTAGCACAGATACGCAGTATTTT. Translated, it gives CASHRDRSSTDTQYF.

The chain is built from TRBV2 and TRBJ2-5; perhaps TRBD1 as D (5 bases). The CDR3 loop spans 15 amino acids. The germline V and J ends were trimmed by 7 bases and 10 bases, with 25 bases remaining between them. Germline loops: CDR1 SNHLY, CDR2 FYNNEI. The DNA for the CDR3 is TGTGCCAGCACCCCACGGCAGGGTGATTTCGGAGACCAGTACTTC. It specifies CASTPRQGDFGDQYF.

This clone was counted a single time. CDR3 residues: CASSPLDRRETQYF. Here the CDR3 DNA reads TGTGCCAGCAGTCCGTTGGACAGACGCGAGACCCAGTACTTC. The V and J genes are TRBV6-5 and TRBJ2-5; possibly TRBD1 for D (6 bases). CDR3 length: 14 amino acids. The V end lost 5 bases, the J end lost 5 bases, and 15 bases lay between the germline ends. Looked up from germline, CDR1 is MNHEY and CDR2 is SVGAGI.

The rearrangement joins TRBV19 to TRBJ2-6, with D unclear. V lost 2 bases and J 2 bases, leaving 7 bases between the germline ends. Germline V gene lookup returns CDR1 LNHDA and CDR2 SQIVND (reference sequence). This CDR3 is 15 amino acids long. Here the CDR3 reads CASSIFLAGANVLTF. Written as DNA, the CDR3 is TGTGCCAGTAGTATATTTCTAGCTGGGGCCAACGTCCTGACTTTC.

The gene calls are TRBV5-4 and TRBJ2-6, with 13 bases lining up with TRBD2. Trimming removed 4 bases from V and 3 bases from J; junction bases left unmatched: 7. The length of the CDR3 is 18 residues. Germline lookup yields CDR1 SGHNT and CDR2 YYREEE (reference sequence). The CDR3: CASSTRLAGGFGANVLTF. In DNA form, the CDR3 reads TGTGCCAGCAGCACTAGACTAGCGGGAGGTTTTGGGGCCAACGTCCTGACTTTC.

The chain combines TRBV6-5 with TRBJ1-6; D call uncertain. The ends were cut back, 3 bases at V and 10 bases at J, with 13 bases in the middle. The CDR3 has 14 amino acids. Germline V gene lookup returns CDR1 MNHEY and CDR2 SVGAGI. CDR3: CASSYAGPMSPLHF. CDR3 nucleotide sequence: TGTGCCAGCAGTTATGCAGGCCCAATGTCACCCCTCCACTTT.

This clone was recorded once. The chain carries TRBV7-9 and TRBJ2-2; D gene ambiguous. The CDR3 length is 14 residues. The V end was cut by 0 bases, the J end by 5 bases, with 7 bases between. CDR1 is SEHNR and CDR2 is FQNEAQ in the germline V gene (reference sequence). Written as DNA, the CDR3 is TGTGCCAGCAGCTTAGCCCCTAGGACCGGGGAGCTGTTTTTT. It specifies CASSLAPRTGELFF.

This clone was seen once. V usage is TRBV19 and J usage is TRBJ2-3; possibly TRBD1 for D (5 bases). The ends were cut back, 3 bases at V and 8 bases at J, with 18 bases in the middle. The CDR3 length is 15 residues. Germline V gives CDR1 LNHDA, CDR2 SQIVND (reference sequence). CDR3 sequence: CASSMSGLERVTQYF. The CDR3 nucleotides read TGTGCCAGTAGTATGTCAGGGCTAGAAAGGGTTACGCAGTATTTT.

This clone was detected once. The chain has TRBV5-1 and TRBJ1-2; TRBD1 is a possible D gene (5 bases). Trimming removed 3 bases at V and 0 bases at J, with 12 bases between. CDR3 length equals 15 residues. The germline V gene has CDR1 SGHRS and CDR2 YFSETQ. DNA for the CDR3: TGCGCCAGCAGCTACTCCGGGACTGCTAACTATGGCTACACCTTC. Amino acids: CASSYSGTANYGYTF.

This sequence joins TRBV5-1 and TRBJ2-7, with a tentative D call TRBD2 (5 bases). There are 14 residues in the CDR3. Trimming left V 1 base short and J 2 bases short, with 10 bases between. CDR1 SGHRS and CDR2 YFSETQ come from the germline V gene. The CDR3 region is CASSLRSEAYEQYF. The DNA of the CDR3 is TGCGCCAGCAGCTTGAGGTCGGAGGCCTACGAGCAGTACTTC.